The present entry profiles one T cell receptor (beta chain) with its context. Its antigen is unknown. Trimming pared 1 base from V and 4 bases from J, leaving 10 bases between. This CDR3 region has 14 residues. Per the germline V gene, CDR1 is SNHLY and CDR2 is FYNNEI. The sample belongs to a study of CD8+ T cells in alopecia areata. Study-level findings and limits: Alopecia totalis/universalis scalp especially showed more expanded CD8+ clones than normal scalp.

Reverse transcribed after extraction, RNA yielded cDNA as the sequencing template. Clones were sequenced by immunoSEQ multiplex PCR, and TCRdb holds only the in-frame ones, with some missing. Altogether about 110,000 clones are present, 45% to 70% being singletons, with the ten largest covering roughly 19%. The sequencing sample was made of CD8+ T cells sorted from blood. The chain employs TRBV2 and TRBJ1-1; no firm D call. The receptor's source is a human donor in good health. CDR3 bases: TGTGCCAGCAGTGAAGTATCCGGGAGCACTGAAGCTTTCTTT. Amino acids: CASSEVSGSTEAFF.